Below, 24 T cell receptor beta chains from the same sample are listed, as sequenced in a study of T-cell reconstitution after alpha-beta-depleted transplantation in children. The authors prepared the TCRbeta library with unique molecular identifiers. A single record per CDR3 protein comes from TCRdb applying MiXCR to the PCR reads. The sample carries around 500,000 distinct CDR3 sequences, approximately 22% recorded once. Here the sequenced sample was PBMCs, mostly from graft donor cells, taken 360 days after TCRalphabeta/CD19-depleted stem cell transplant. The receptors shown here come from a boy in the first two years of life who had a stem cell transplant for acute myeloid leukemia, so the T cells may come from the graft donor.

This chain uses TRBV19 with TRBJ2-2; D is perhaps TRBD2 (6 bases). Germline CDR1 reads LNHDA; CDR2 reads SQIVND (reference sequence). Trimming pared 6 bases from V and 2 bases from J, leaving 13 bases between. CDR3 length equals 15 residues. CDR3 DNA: TGTGCCAGTAGCATTAGCGGAATCAACACCGGGGAGCTGTTTTTT. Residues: CASSISGINTGELFF. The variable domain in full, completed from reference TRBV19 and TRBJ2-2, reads DGGITQSPKYLFRKEGQNVTLSCEQNLNHDAMYWYRQDPGQGLRLIYYSQIVNDFQKGDIAEGYSVSREKKESFPLTVTSAQKNPTAFYLCASSISGINTGELFFGEGSRLTVL.

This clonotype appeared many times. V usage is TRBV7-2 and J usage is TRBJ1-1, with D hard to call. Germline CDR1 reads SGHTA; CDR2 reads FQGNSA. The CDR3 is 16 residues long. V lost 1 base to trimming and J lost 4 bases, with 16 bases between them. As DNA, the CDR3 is TGTGCCAGCAGCTTAGGGCCCCCGCTAGTAGGCACTGAAGCTTTCTTT. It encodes CASSLGPPLVGTEAFF.

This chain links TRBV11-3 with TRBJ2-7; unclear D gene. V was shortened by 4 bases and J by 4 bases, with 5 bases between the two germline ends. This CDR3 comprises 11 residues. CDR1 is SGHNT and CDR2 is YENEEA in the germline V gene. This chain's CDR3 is CASSWKYEQYF. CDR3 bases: TGTGCCAGCAGCTGGAAGTACGAGCAGTACTTC.

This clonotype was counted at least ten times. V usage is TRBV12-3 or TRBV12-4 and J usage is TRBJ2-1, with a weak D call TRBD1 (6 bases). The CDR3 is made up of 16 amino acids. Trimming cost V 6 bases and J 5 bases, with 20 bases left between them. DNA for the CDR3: TGTGCCAGCAGCCCACTAACAGGGATGCCCGACAATGAGCAGTTCTTC. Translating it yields CASSPLTGMPDNEQFF.

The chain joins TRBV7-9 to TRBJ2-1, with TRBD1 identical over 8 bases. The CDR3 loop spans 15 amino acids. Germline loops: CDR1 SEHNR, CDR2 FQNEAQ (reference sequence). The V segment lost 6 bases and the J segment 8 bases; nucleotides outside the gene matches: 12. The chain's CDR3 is CASSIVAGGVDEQFF. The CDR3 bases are TGTGCCAGCAGTATTGTCGCAGGGGGCGTAGATGAGCAGTTCTTC.

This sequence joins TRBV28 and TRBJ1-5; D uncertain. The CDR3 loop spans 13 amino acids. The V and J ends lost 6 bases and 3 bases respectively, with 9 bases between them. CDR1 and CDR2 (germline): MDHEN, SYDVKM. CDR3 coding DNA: TGTGCCAGCAGCCGGGGTTTCAATCAGCCCCAGCATTTT. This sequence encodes CASSRGFNQPQHF.

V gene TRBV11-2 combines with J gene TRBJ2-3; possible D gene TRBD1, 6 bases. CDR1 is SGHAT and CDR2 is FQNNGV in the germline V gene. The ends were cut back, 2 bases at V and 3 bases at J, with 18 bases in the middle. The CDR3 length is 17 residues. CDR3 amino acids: CASSLRTVSGVTDTQYF. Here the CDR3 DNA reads TGTGCCAGCAGCTTACGGACAGTCAGCGGCGTTACAGATACGCAGTATTTT.

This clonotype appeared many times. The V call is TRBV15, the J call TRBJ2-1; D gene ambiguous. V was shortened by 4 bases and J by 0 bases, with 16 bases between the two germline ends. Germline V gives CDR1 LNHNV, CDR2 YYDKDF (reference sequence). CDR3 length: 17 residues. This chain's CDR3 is CATSITTMLRSYNEQFF. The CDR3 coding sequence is TGTGCCACCAGCATAACGACCATGTTGCGCTCCTACAATGAGCAGTTCTTC.

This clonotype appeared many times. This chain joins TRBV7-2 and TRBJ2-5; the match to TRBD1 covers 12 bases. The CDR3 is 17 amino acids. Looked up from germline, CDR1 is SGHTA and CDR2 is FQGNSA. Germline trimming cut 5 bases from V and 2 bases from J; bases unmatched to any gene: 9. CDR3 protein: CASSLNRDRGRQETQYF. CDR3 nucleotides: TGTGCCAGCAGCCTTAACCGGGACAGGGGGCGACAAGAGACCCAGTACTTC.

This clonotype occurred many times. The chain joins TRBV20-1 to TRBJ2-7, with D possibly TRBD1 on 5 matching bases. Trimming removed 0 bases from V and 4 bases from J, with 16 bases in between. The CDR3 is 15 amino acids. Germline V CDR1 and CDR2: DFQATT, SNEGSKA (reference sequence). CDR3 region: CSAREGAQVGYEQYF. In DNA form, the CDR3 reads TGCAGTGCTAGAGAAGGGGCGCAGGTGGGTTACGAGCAGTACTTC.

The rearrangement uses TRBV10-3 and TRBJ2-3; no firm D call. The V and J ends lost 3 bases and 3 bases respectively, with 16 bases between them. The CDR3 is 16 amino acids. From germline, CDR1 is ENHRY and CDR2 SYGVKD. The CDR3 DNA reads TGTGCCATCAGTGATACTTGGGATAGCAAGACAGATACGCAGTATTTT. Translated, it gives CAISDTWDSKTDTQYF.

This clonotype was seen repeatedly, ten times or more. CDR3 bases: TGTGCCAGCAGGGCTGAACAGGGGAATCAGCCCCAGCATTTT. Translation gives CASRAEQGNQPQHF. This sequence joins TRBV6-5 and TRBJ1-5, with TRBD1 identical over 7 bases. CDR1 is MNHEY, CDR2 SVGAGI, per germline. Trimming cost V 6 bases and J 4 bases; bases outside gene matches: 6. This CDR3 region has 14 residues.

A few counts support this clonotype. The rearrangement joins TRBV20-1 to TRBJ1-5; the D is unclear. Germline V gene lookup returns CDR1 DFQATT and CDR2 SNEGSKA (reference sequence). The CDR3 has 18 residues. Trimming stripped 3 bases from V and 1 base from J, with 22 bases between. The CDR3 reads CSARREMQLLGSNQPQHF. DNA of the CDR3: TGCAGTGCTAGGAGGGAGATGCAATTATTGGGGAGCAATCAGCCCCAGCATTTT.

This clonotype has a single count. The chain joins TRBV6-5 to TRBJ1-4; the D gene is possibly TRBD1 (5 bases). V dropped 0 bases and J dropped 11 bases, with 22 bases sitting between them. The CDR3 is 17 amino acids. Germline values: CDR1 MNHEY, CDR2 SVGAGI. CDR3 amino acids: CASSYSMARSGTGKLFF. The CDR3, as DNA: TGTGCCAGCAGTTACTCGATGGCTCGCTCAGGGACCGGGAAACTGTTTTTT.

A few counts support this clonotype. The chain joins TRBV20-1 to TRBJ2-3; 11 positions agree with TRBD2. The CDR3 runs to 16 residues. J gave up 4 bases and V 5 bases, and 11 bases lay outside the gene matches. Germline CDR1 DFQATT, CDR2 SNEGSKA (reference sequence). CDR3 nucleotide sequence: TGCAGTGCTCCGGGGTTAGCGGGGGGGAGGCCAGATACGCAGTATTTT. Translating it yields CSAPGLAGGRPDTQYF.

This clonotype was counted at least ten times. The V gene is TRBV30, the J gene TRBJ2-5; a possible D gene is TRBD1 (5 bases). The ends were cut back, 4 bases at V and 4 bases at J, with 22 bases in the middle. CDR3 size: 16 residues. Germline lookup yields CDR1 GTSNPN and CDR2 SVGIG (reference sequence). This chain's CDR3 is CAWNSLGVTSGETQYF. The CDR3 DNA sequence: TGTGCCTGGAATTCCTTAGGGGTCACTTCTGGAGAGACCCAGTACTTC.

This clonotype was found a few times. The CDR3 reads CSVGKIMNTEAFF. CDR3 nucleotides: TGCAGCGTTGGCAAGATAATGAACACTGAAGCTTTCTTT. V usage is TRBV29-1 and J usage is TRBJ1-1; D unclear. Between the trimmed V and J ends, which lost 4 bases and 0 bases, there was a span of 9 bases. The CDR3 has 13 residues. The germline gives CDR1 SQVTM, CDR2 ANQGSEA.

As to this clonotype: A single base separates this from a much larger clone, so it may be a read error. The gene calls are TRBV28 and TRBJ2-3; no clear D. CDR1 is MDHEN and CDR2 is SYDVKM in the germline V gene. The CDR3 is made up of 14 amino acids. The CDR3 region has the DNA TGTGCCAGCAGCACCTGGGGTGTCGCAGATACGCGGTATTTT. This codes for CASSTWGVADTRYF.

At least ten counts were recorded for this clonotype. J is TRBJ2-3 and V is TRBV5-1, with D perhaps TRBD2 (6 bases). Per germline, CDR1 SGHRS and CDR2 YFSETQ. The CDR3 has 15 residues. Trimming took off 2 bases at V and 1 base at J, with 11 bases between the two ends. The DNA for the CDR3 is TGCGCCAGCAGCTTACCGGGACTGCGCACAGATACGCAGTATTTT. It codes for CASSLPGLRTDTQYF. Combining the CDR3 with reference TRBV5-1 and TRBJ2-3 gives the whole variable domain KAGVTQTPRYLIKTRGQQVTLSCSPISGHRSVSWYQQTPGQGLQFLFEYFSETQRNKGNFPGRFSGRQFSNSRSEMNVSTLELGDSALYLCASSLPGLRTDTQYFGPGTRLTVL.

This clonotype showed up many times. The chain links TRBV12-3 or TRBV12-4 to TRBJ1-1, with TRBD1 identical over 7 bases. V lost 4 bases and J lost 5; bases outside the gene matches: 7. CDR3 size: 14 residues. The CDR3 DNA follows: TGTGCCAGCAGTTCCACGACAGGGTATACTGAAGCTTTCTTT. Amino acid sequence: CASSSTTGYTEAFF.

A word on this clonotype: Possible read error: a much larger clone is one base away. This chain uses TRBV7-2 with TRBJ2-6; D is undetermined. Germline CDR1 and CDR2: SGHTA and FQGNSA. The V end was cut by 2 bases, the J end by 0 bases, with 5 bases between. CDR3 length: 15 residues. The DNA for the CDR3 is TGTGCCAGCAGCTTAACGAACTCTGGGGCCAACGTCCTGACTTTC. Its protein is CASSLTNSGANVLTF. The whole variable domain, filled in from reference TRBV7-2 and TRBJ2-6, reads GAGVSQSPSNKVTEKGKDVELRCDPISGHTALYWYRQSLGQGLEFLIYFQGNSAPDKSGLPSDRFSAERTGGSVSTLTIQRTQQEDSAVYLCASSLTNSGANVLTFGAGSRLTVL.

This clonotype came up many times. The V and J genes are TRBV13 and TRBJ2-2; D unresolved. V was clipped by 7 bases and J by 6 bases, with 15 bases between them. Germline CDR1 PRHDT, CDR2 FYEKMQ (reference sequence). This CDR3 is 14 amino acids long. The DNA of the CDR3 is TGTGCCAGCACCCTTTGGAGTGGGGCCGGGGAGCTGTTTTTT. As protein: CASTLWSGAGELFF.

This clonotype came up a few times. CDR3 region: CASSLAGGNEQYF. The CDR3 coding sequence is TGTGCCAGCAGCTTAGCGGGGGGTAACGAGCAGTACTTC. This chain joins TRBV7-2 and TRBJ2-7; D possibly corresponds to TRBD2 (6 bases). The V end lost 0 bases, the J end lost 5 bases, and 8 bases lay between the germline ends. The CDR3 is made up of 13 amino acids. Germline lookup yields CDR1 SGHTA and CDR2 FQGNSA.

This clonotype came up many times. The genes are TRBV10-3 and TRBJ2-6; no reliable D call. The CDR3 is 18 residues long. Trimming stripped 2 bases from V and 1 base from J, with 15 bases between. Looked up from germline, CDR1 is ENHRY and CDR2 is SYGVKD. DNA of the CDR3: TGTGCCATCAGTGAGAGACTTGCTGGGATTTCTGGGGCCAACGTCCTGACTTTC. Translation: CAISERLAGISGANVLTF.